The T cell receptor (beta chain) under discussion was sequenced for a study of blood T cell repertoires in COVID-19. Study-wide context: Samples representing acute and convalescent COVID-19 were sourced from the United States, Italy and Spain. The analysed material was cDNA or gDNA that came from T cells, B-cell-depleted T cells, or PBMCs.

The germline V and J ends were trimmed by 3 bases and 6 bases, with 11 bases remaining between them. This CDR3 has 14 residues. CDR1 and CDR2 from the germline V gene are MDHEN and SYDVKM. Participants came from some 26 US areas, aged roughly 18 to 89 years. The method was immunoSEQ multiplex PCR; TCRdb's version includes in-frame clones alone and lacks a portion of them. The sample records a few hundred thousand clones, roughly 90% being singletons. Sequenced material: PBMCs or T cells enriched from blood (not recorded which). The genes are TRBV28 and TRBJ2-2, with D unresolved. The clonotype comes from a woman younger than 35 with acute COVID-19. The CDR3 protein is CASSLLRLAGELFF. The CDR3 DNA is TGTGCCAGCAGTTTGCTGAGGTTGGCCGGGGAGCTGTTTTTT.